The rows below give T cell receptor beta chains drawn from one sample of a study of sequential checkpoint blockade in melanoma. The repertoire was sequenced with immunoSEQ multiplex PCR; TCRdb's copy has only in-frame clones and lacks some. The sample lists about 2,000 clones, about 20% occurring once. Source: tumor tissue (inferred from file names), taken from a patient given nivolumab and ipilimumab in sequence. All receptors come from a human donor with melanoma. Each CDR3 is given with its conserved first and last residue. D genes are given only for firm matches. Clone size appears in some rows only: once, few, many, or a class for an expanded clone.

J	D	V	size	CDR3	DNA
TRBJ2-3	TRBD2	TRBV11-3	medium-sized	CASSFSSGSSMDTQYF	TGTGCCAGCAGCTTCTCTAGCGGGAGTAGTATGGATACGCAGTATTTT
TRBJ1-1	.	TRBV23-1	.	CASSQVGGTEAFF	TGCGCCAGCAGCCAGGTGGGGGGCACTGAAGCTTTCTTT
TRBJ1-5	.	TRBV6-8	.	CASSEALPRANQPQHF	TGTGCCAGCAGTGAGGCACTTCCCAGGGCGAATCAGCCCCAGCATTTT
TRBJ2-3	.	TRBV28	few	CASSLYGTYRPTTQYF	TGTGCCAGCAGTTTATATGGGACTTACCGTCCCACGACGCAGTATTTT
TRBJ2-4	.	TRBV6-8	.	CASRKTEQKLTKNIQYF	TGTGCCAGCAGAAAGACAGAACAAAAACTAACCAAAAACATTCAGTACTTC
TRBJ1-2	TRBD1	TRBV23-1	few	CASSPWTGARRTF	TGCGCCAGCAGCCCGTGGACAGGAGCGAGAAGGACCTTC
TRBJ1-1	.	TRBV11-3	many	CASSSGRTSLAEDTEAFF	TGTGCCAGCAGCTCCGGCCGGACTTCTCTGGCGGAGGACACTGAAGCTTTCTTT
TRBJ2-1	.	TRBV6-8	.	CASSYSGRTYNEQFF	TGTGCCAGCAGTTACTCGGGAAGGACATACAATGAGCAGTTCTTC
TRBJ2-7	.	TRBV9	large	CASSVGTVGAYEQYF	TGTGCCAGCAGCGTAGGGACCGTCGGTGCTTACGAGCAGTACTTC
TRBJ2-2	TRBD1	TRBV5-1	.	CASSLPPGQAPTGELFF	TGCGCCAGCAGCTTACCCCCGGGACAGGCCCCCACCGGGGAGCTGTTTTTT
TRBJ1-5	.	TRBV11-3	medium-sized	CASSPSLGNQPQHF	TGTGCCAGCAGCCCCTCCTTGGGGAATCAGCCCCAGCATTTT
TRBJ1-4	.	TRBV6-8	few	CASSVDFAEKLFF	TGTGCCAGCAGCGTAGATTTCGCCGAAAAACTGTTTTTT
TRBJ1-2	.	TRBV28	few	CASTRWGSGLDGYTF	TGTGCCAGCACCAGGTGGGGGAGTGGTTTGGATGGCTACACCTTC
TRBJ1-5	.	TRBV18	.	CASSPAGQSSNQPQHF	TGTGCCAGCTCACCAGCAGGGCAAAGTAGCAATCAGCCCCAGCATTTT
TRBJ2-1	TRBD2	TRBV5-1	large	CASTLGASGGNEQFF	TGCGCCAGCACCCTTGGGGCTAGCGGAGGCAATGAGCAGTTCTTC
TRBJ2-1	TRBD1	TRBV11-3	medium-sized	CASGAERGPYNEQFF	TGTGCCAGCGGCGCTGAGAGGGGGCCCTACAATGAGCAGTTCTTC
TRBJ1-6	.	TRBV6-8	.	CASSTANSPLHF	TGTGCCAGCAGTACTGCAAATTCACCCCTCCACTTT
TRBJ1-1	TRBD1	TRBV11-3	many	CASSGDSLNTEAFF	TGTGCCAGCAGCGGGGACAGCTTGAACACTGAAGCTTTCTTT
TRBJ2-7	.	TRBV28	.	CASSLAGKGSYEQYF	TGTGCCAGCAGTTTGGCAGGAAAGGGCTCCTACGAGCAGTACTTC
TRBJ1-3	.	TRBV18	.	CASSPPNLSGNTIYF	TGTGCCAGCTCACCACCGAACCTCTCTGGAAACACCATATATTTT
TRBJ2-3	TRBD2	TRBV28	.	CASSLASGTLTDTQYF	TGTGCCAGCAGTTTGGCTAGCGGGACGTTAACAGATACGCAGTATTTT
TRBJ2-1	TRBD1	TRBV19	.	CASSISTGGPNEQFF	TGTGCCAGTAGTATTTCCACAGGGGGTCCGAATGAGCAGTTCTTC
TRBJ1-5	TRBD1	TRBV19	.	CASTTGQFQPQHF	TGTGCCAGTACCACGGGACAGTTTCAGCCCCAGCATTTT
TRBJ2-3	.	TRBV19	.	CASSPRSQNTQYF	TGTGCCAGTAGTCCCCGTAGCCAGAATACGCAGTATTTT
TRBJ1-1	.	TRBV6-8	.	CASRTYGTVMNTEAFF	TGTGCCAGCAGGACATACGGGACGGTCATGAACACTGAAGCTTTCTTT
TRBJ2-7	.	TRBV28	.	CASSSGRSSYEQYF	TGTGCCAGCAGTTCCGGTCGAAGCTCCTACGAGCAGTACTTC
TRBJ2-2	.	TRBV6-8	.	CASSVGTYTGELFF	TGTGCCAGCAGTGTCGGGACCTACACCGGGGAGCTGTTTTTT
TRBJ2-3	.	TRBV9	few	CASSVEGRGGGGTQYF	TGTGCCAGCAGCGTAGAAGGCAGGGGCGGAGGGGGTACGCAGTATTTT
TRBJ2-6	TRBD2	TRBV28	.	CASSRGLAGFSGANVLTF	TGTGCCAGCAGCCGAGGACTAGCGGGATTTAGCGGGGCCAACGTCCTGACTTTC
TRBJ1-6	TRBD1	TRBV30	few	CAWSTGVGNSPLHF	TGTGCCTGGAGTACAGGGGTAGGTAATTCACCCCTCCACTTT